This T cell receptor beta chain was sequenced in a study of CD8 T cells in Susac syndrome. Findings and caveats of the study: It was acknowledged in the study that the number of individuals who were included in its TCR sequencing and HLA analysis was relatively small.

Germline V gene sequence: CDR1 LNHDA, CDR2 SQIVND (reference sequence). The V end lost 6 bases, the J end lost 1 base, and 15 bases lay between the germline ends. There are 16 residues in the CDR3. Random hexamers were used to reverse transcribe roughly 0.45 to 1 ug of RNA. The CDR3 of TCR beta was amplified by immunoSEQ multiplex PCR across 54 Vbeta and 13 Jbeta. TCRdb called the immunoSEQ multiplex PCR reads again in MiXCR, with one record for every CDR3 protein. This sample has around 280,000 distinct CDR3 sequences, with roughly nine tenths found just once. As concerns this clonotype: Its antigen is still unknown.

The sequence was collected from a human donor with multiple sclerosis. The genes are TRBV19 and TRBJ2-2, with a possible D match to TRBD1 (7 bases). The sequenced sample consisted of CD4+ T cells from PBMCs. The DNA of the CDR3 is TGTGCCAGTAGGTTGAACAGGGGAGGGAACACCGGGGAGCTGTTTTTT. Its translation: CASRLNRGGNTGELFF. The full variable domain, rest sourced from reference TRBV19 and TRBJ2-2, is DGGITQSPKYLFRKEGQNVTLSCEQNLNHDAMYWYRQDPGQGLRLIYYSQIVNDFQKGDIAEGYSVSREKKESFPLTVTSAQKNPTAFYLCASRLNRGGNTGELFFGEGSRLTVL.